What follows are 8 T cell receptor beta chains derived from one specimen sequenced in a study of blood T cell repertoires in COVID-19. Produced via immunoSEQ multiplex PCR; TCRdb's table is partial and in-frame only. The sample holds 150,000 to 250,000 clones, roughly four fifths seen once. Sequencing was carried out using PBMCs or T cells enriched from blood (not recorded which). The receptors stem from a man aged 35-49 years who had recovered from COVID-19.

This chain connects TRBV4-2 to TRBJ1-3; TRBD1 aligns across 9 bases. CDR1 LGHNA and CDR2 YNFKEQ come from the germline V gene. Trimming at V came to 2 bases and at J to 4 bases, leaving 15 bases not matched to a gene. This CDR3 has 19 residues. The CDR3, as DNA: TGTGCCAGCAGCCAAACCAGGGGGGACAGGGACTGGATCGGAAACACCATATATTTT. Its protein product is CASSQTRGDRDWIGNTIYF.

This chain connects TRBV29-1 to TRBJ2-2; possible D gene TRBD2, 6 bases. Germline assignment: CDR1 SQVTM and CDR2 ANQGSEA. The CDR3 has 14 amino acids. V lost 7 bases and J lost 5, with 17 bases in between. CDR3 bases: TGCAGCGCCCTGGGGACTCTTAGTACCGGGGAGCTGTTTTTT. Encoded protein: CSALGTLSTGELFF.

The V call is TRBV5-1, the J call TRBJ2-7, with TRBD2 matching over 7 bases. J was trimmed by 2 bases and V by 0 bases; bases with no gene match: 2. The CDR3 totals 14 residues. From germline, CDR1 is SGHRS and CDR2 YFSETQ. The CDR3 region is CASSLERGTYEQYF. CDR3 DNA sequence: TGCGCCAGCAGCTTGGAGCGGGGAACCTACGAGCAGTACTTC. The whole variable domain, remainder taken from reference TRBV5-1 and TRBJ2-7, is KAGVTQTPRYLIKTRGQQVTLSCSPISGHRSVSWYQQTPGQGLQFLFEYFSETQRNKGNFPGRFSGRQFSNSRSEMNVSTLELGDSALYLCASSLERGTYEQYFGPGTRLTVT.

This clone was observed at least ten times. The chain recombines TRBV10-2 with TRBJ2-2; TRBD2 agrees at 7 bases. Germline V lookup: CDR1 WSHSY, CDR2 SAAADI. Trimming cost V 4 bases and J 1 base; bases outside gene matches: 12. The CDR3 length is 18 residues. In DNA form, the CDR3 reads TGCGCCAGCAGTGTCCCTCCCGGGCTAGCGGTGAACACCGGGGAGCTGTTTTTT. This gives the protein CASSVPPGLAVNTGELFF.

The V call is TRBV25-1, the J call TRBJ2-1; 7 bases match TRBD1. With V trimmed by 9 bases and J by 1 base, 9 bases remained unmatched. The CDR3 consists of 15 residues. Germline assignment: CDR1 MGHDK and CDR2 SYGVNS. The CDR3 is CARKVTGNSYNEQFF. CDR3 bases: TGTGCCAGGAAGGTGACAGGGAATTCCTACAATGAGCAGTTCTTC. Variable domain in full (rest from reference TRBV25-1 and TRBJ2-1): EADIYQTPRYLVIGTGKKITLECSQTMGHDKMYWYQQDPGMELHLIHYSYGVNSTEKGDLSSESTVSRIRTEHFPLTLESARPSHTSQYLCARKVTGNSYNEQFFGPGTRLTVL.

The CDR3 nucleotides are TGTGCCAGCAGCGCGCTAGCGGACCTAGCCAAAAACATTCAGTACTTC. Translated: CASSALADLAKNIQYF. The chain combines TRBV14 with TRBJ2-4, with 7 bases that match TRBD2. CDR1 SGHDN and CDR2 FVKESK come from the germline V gene. CDR3 length: 16 amino acids. The J segment lost 0 bases and the V segment lost 5 bases, leaving 7 bases of the junction unmatched.

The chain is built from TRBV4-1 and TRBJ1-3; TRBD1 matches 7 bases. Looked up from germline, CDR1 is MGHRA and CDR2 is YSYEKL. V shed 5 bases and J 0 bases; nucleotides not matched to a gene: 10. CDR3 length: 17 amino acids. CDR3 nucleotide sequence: TGCGCCAGCAGCTTACGGACAGGCCTCAGCTCTGGAAACACCATATATTTT. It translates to CASSLRTGLSSGNTIYF.

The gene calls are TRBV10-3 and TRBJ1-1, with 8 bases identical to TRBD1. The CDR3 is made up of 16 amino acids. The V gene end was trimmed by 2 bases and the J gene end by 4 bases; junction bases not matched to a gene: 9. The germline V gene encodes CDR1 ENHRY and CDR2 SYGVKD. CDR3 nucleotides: TGTGCCATCAGTGAGCCGACAGGGGTAGGTGGCACTGAAGCTTTCTTT. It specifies CAISEPTGVGGTEAFF.